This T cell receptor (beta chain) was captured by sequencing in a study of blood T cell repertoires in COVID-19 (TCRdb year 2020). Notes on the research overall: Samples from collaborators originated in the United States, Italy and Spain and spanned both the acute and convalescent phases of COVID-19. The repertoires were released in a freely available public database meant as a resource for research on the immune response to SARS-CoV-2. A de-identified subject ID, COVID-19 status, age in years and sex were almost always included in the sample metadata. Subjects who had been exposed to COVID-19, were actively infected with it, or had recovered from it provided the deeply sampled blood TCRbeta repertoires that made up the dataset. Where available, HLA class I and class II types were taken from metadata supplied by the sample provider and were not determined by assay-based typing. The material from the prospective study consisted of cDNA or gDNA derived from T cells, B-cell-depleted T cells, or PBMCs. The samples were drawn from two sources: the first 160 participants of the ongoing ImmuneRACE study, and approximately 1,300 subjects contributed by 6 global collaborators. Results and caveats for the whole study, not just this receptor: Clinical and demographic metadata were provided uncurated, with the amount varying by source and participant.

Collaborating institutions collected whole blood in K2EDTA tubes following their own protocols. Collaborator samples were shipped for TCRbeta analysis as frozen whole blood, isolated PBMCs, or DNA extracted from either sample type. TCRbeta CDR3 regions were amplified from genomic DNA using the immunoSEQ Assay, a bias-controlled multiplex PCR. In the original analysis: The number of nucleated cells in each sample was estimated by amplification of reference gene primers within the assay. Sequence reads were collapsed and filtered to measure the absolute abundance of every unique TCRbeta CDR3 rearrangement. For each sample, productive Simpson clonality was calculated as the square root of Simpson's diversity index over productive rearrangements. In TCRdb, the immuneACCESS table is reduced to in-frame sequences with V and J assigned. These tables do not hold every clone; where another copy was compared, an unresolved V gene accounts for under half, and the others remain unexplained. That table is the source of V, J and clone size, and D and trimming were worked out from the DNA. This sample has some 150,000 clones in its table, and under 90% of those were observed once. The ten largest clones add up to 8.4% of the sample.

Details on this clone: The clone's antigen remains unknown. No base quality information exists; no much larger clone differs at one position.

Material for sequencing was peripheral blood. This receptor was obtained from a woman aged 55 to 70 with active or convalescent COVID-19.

The DNA sequence follows: TGTGCCAGCAGTTTGCAGGGGAACACCGGGGAGCTGTTTTTT. This is translated as CASSLQGNTGELFF. The chain uses TRBV28 and TRBJ2-2; the D gene is perhaps TRBD1, from 5 matching bases. The germline ends are 6 bases apart after V is trimmed by 3 bases and J by 1 base. From its cysteine to its phenylalanine, the CDR3 spans 14 amino acids. Only the CDR3 portion is preserved as DNA: 42 bases, with reading frame beginning at the first base. Reading the germline V gene gives CDR1 MDHEN and CDR2 SYDVKM.